This T cell receptor (beta chain) was recorded in a study of Graves' ophthalmopathy and Graves' hyperthyroidism. Whole-study results and caveats: Blood also harbored most expanded thyroid clonotypes above 0.001 frequency. From stable hyperthyroidism, ophthalmopathy was separated by a 13-signature model with about 88% sensitivity and over 70% specificity.

Amplification of TCR beta CDR3 regions used RNA transcripts. HTBI primers were used in a first-round RT-PCR, which preceded a second-round multiplex PCR. TCRdb reprocessed the multiplex PCR reads via MiXCR and lists one record per CDR3 protein. The data contain 300,000 to 450,000 distinct CDR3 sequences, 15% to 20% of them singletons. This clonotype came up many times. Its antigen remains unidentified. At one end, the junction sequence differs from germline, possibly due to a read error. The CDR3 is made up of 14 amino acids. Looked up from germline, CDR1 is MNHEY and CDR2 is SMNVEV (reference sequence). Included hyperthyroidism patients were aged 18 to 65 and newly diagnosed (under 2 months' duration). Clinical symptoms and serum thyroxine were used for diagnosis; TRAb, thyroid ultrasound and orbital computed tomography were also relied on.

The chain is built from TRBV27 and TRBJ2-4, with D possibly TRBD1 on 6 matching bases. Material: peripheral blood. The TCR was taken from an adult woman with stable Graves' hyperthyroidism. Written as DNA, the CDR3 is TGTGCCAGCAGCCCAGGGGTGACCAAAAACATTAAGTACTTC. It translates to CASSPGVTKNIKYF.